These 27 T cell receptor beta chains originate from one sample sequenced in a study of vaccination and CD4 T cells after COVID-19. Their antigens remain unidentified. The sample's treatment: approximately 10-day PBMC culture with coronavirus spike peptide pools or control peptides (ViraFEST assay). Cultured CD4+ T cell DNA underwent sequencing with the Oncomine TCR Beta short-read assay. One entry per CDR3 protein, called by TCRdb with MiXCR from the PCR reads. This sample has around 3,200 distinct CDR3 sequences, with 77% found just once. Specimen: CD4+ T cells from blood, cultured in vitro. All receptors come from a human donor who had recovered from COVID-19.

CDR3 region: CASSRDSHYGYTF. The CDR3 DNA reads as TGTGCCAGCAGCAGGGACAGCCACTATGGCTACACCTTC. The chain links TRBV12-3 or TRBV12-4 to TRBJ1-2; 7 bases align to TRBD1. CDR3 size: 13 residues. V lost 6 bases, J lost 3 bases, and 4 bases stayed unmatched.

This sequence joins TRBV7-2 and TRBJ1-1, with 7 bases that match TRBD1. The V gene's germline CDR1 is SGHTA and CDR2 FQGNSA. The V and J ends lost 5 bases and 0 bases, in that order; junction bases with no gene match: 12. The CDR3 covers 17 residues. CDR3 coding DNA: TGTGCCAGCAGCCCGCGACAGGGCGTTGGACTGAACACTGAAGCTTTCTTT. Protein: CASSPRQGVGLNTEAFF.

Only one count was recorded for this clonotype. The chain has TRBV18 and TRBJ1-5; perhaps TRBD1 as D (5 bases). Germline V gene data show CDR1 as KGHSH and CDR2 as LQKENI. This CDR3 comprises 15 residues. With 3 bases removed from V and 11 bases from J, the gap between germline ends came to 20 bases. CDR3 in amino acids: CASSPGRGSKSAQHF. CDR3 DNA: TGTGCCAGCTCACCGGGGAGGGGCTCTAAATCAGCCCAGCATTTT.

The gene calls are TRBV9 and TRBJ1-2; perhaps TRBD1 as D (5 bases). Germline lookup yields CDR1 SGDLS and CDR2 YYNGEE. The CDR3 has 13 residues. Trimming left V 0 bases short and J 5 bases short, with 8 bases between. Here the CDR3 reads CASSVGDHYGYTF. The DNA for the CDR3 is TGTGCCAGCAGCGTAGGGGACCATTATGGCTACACCTTC.

This clonotype was counted a single time. This sequence joins TRBV2 and TRBJ1-6; D unresolved. Germline CDR1 SNHLY, CDR2 FYNNEI. V lost 5 bases and J lost 9, with 8 bases in between. This CDR3 contains 12 residues. Written as DNA, the CDR3 is TGTGCCAGCAGTCAACAGCTTTCACCCCTCCACTTT. It yields the protein CASSQQLSPLHF.

This CDR3 reads CASGLVGGGTTEAFF. Written as DNA, the CDR3 is TGTGCTAGTGGTTTGGTAGGGGGAGGGACGACTGAAGCTTTCTTT. The J gene is TRBJ1-1, the V gene TRBV12-5, with D possibly matching TRBD1 (6 bases). With 0 bases removed from V and 5 bases from J, the gap between germline ends came to 13 bases. The germline V gene has CDR1 LGHNT and CDR2 FRNRAP. The CDR3 loop spans 15 amino acids.

The V gene is TRBV7-2, the J gene TRBJ2-1, with 11 bases matching TRBD2. CDR3 length: 13 residues. V lost 10 bases and J lost 4; bases outside the gene matches: 3. Germline assignment: CDR1 SGHTA and CDR2 FQGNSA. CDR3 sequence: CATGTSGYNEQFF. The DNA for the CDR3 is TGTGCCACCGGGACTAGCGGTTACAATGAGCAGTTCTTC.

This clonotype was picked up one time. V and J are TRBV24-1 and TRBJ1-2; a possible D gene is TRBD1 (5 bases). The CDR3 spans 13 residues. With 5 bases removed from V and 7 bases from J, the gap between germline ends came to 13 bases. Germline V gives CDR1 KGHDR, CDR2 SFDVKD. CDR3 in amino acids: CATSGAEGTGYTF. The CDR3 DNA follows: TGTGCCACCAGTGGGGCAGAAGGGACTGGCTACACCTTC.

V gene TRBV27 combines with J gene TRBJ2-1; 13 bases match TRBD2. There are 15 residues in the CDR3. V was pared by 7 bases and J by 10 bases, with 10 bases of the junction left unmatched. The germline V gene has CDR1 MNHEY and CDR2 SMNVEV (reference sequence). The CDR3 protein is CASNPGLAGVGEQFF. CDR3 nucleotides: TGTGCCAGCAATCCAGGACTAGCGGGGGTTGGAGAGCAGTTCTTC.

CDR3 protein: CSAGPGIGNQPQHF. DNA for the CDR3: TGCAGTGCCGGCCCAGGGATCGGCAATCAGCCCCAGCATTTT. The chain recombines TRBV20-1 with TRBJ1-5; the D gene is possibly TRBD1 (5 bases). V shed 6 bases and J shed 2 bases, with 14 bases lying between them. The CDR3 has 14 amino acids. The germline CDR1 and CDR2 sequences are DFQATT and SNEGSKA (reference sequence).

This chain joins TRBV20-1 and TRBJ1-3; a weak D match, TRBD1 (5 bases). Germline V gene lookup returns CDR1 DFQATT and CDR2 SNEGSKA (reference sequence). V was pared by 0 bases and J by 4 bases, with 10 bases between. The CDR3 contains 14 residues. The CDR3 coding sequence is TGCAGTGCTAGAGATGGGGGAAGGGGAAACACCATATATTTT. It yields the protein CSARDGGRGNTIYF.

DNA of the CDR3: TGTGCCAGCACCTCTGGAGGCTATGGCTACACCTTC. This gives the protein CASTSGGYGYTF. This chain uses TRBV12-3 or TRBV12-4 with TRBJ1-2; the D is unclear. This CDR3 contains 12 residues. V lost 7 bases, J lost 4 bases, and 10 bases lay in between.

V and J are TRBV20-1 and TRBJ2-7; 8 nucleotides line up with TRBD1. V shed 5 bases and J 3 bases; nucleotides not matched to a gene: 6. The CDR3 is made up of 13 amino acids. The germline V gene encodes CDR1 DFQATT and CDR2 SNEGSKA (reference sequence). CDR3 residues: CSAPRTGYYEQYF. The CDR3 DNA reads TGCAGTGCTCCTCGGACAGGGTACTACGAGCAGTACTTC.

The CDR3 nucleotides are TGTGCCACCGAAGGACGGGGGGGTAACAATGAGCAGTTCTTC. Protein sequence: CATEGRGGNNEQFF. This chain links TRBV10-3 with TRBJ2-1; 8 bases match TRBD2. J was trimmed by 5 bases and V by 10 bases; bases with no gene match: 10. The CDR3 consists of 14 residues. CDR1 is ENHRY, CDR2 SYGVKD, per germline.

This chain uses TRBV20-1 with TRBJ1-6; D unresolved. There are 13 residues in the CDR3. Trimming removed 0 bases at V and 14 bases at J, with 14 bases between. Germline CDR1 and CDR2: DFQATT and SNEGSKA (reference sequence). CDR3 sequence reads: CSARETTKEALHF. The CDR3 DNA is TGCAGTGCTAGAGAAACCACAAAAGAGGCCCTCCACTTT.

The chain is built from TRBV6-1 and TRBJ2-5; 9 bases match TRBD1. Trimming cost V 5 bases and J 5 bases; bases outside gene matches: 3. This CDR3 comprises 13 residues. Germline V gene lookup returns CDR1 MNHNS and CDR2 SASEGT. CDR3 in DNA: TGTGCCAGCAGTCGACAGGGGGGCGAGACCCAGTACTTC. It codes for CASSRQGGETQYF.

This clonotype has just a few counts. Written as DNA, the CDR3 is TGTGCCAGCAGCCACACAGGGGCTTACTATGGCTACACCTTC. It yields the protein CASSHTGAYYGYTF. This sequence joins TRBV7-2 and TRBJ1-2; 7 bases line up with TRBD1. The germline V gene encodes CDR1 SGHTA and CDR2 FQGNSA. This CDR3 comprises 14 residues. The V gene end was trimmed by 5 bases and the J gene end by 3 bases; junction bases not matched to a gene: 6.

The chain recombines TRBV12-3 or TRBV12-4 with TRBJ2-3; D unresolved. V was trimmed by 5 bases and J by 4 bases, leaving 7 bases between them. The length of the CDR3 is 12 residues. The CDR3, as DNA: TGTGCCAGCAGTACATCTGCAGATACGCAGTATTTT. It is translated as CASSTSADTQYF.

This clonotype was seen only once. The V and J genes are TRBV2 and TRBJ2-3; tentative D call: TRBD2 (5 bases). V gave up 8 bases and J gave up 3 bases, with 12 bases separating them. The V gene's germline CDR1 is SNHLY and CDR2 FYNNEI. This CDR3 spans 13 amino acids. DNA for the CDR3: TGTGCCAGCTTAACCCGGGGAACAGATACGCAGTATTTT. Protein: CASLTRGTDTQYF.

A single count supports this clonotype. The chain combines TRBV6-1 with TRBJ1-2; 9 nucleotides agree with TRBD1. The CDR3 is 17 residues long. The V gene end was trimmed by 6 bases and the J gene end by 5 bases; junction bases not matched to a gene: 16. CDR1 and CDR2 (germline): MNHNS, SASEGT. The CDR3 protein is CASSTSLTGTGTYGYTF. The CDR3 DNA follows: TGTGCCAGCAGCACCAGTCTTACCGGGACAGGGACATATGGCTACACCTTC.

This sequence joins TRBV6-1 and TRBJ1-5; 7 nucleotides line up with TRBD1. CDR3 size: 18 residues. Looked up from germline, CDR1 is MNHNS and CDR2 is SASEGT. V was pared by 6 bases and J by 0 bases, with 14 bases of the junction left unmatched. This CDR3 reads CASSPPGAGGFSNQPQHF. As DNA, the CDR3 is TGTGCCAGCAGCCCGCCAGGGGCAGGGGGTTTTAGCAATCAGCCCCAGCATTTT.

V and J are TRBV20-1 and TRBJ1-1; TRBD1 matches at 7 bases. The V gene end was trimmed by 7 bases and the J gene end by 4 bases; junction bases not matched to a gene: 3. The V gene's germline CDR1 is DFQATT and CDR2 SNEGSKA (reference sequence). The CDR3 is made up of 11 amino acids. CDR3 nucleotide sequence: TGCAGTGGGGCAGGGGGCACTGAAGCTTTCTTT. Translated: CSGAGGTEAFF.

This chain joins TRBV20-1 and TRBJ1-5; 12 bases map to TRBD1. The CDR3 runs 19 residues. Per germline, CDR1 DFQATT and CDR2 SNEGSKA (reference sequence). With V trimmed by 2 bases and J by 1 base, 12 bases remained unmatched. CDR3 loop: CSARKASGTGGTSNQPQHF. CDR3 DNA: TGCAGTGCTAGAAAAGCTTCCGGGACAGGGGGCACCAGCAATCAGCCCCAGCATTTT.

This clonotype has just a few counts. This chain uses TRBV7-9 with TRBJ1-2; 10 nucleotides match TRBD1. Germline-derived CDR1 and CDR2 are SEHNR and FQNEAQ (reference sequence). V was clipped by 3 bases and J by 4 bases; unmatched bases: 2. CDR3 length equals 14 residues. This chain's CDR3 is CASSLGQGPYGYTF. The CDR3 DNA sequence: TGTGCCAGCAGCTTGGGACAGGGGCCCTATGGCTACACCTTC.

The chain recombines TRBV6-2 or TRBV6-3 with TRBJ1-1; possibly TRBD1 for D (6 bases). V was clipped by 4 bases and J by 1 base, with 7 bases between them. Per germline, CDR1 MNHEY and CDR2 SVGEGT. CDR3 length equals 13 residues. CDR3 coding DNA: TGTGCCAGCAGTTTACAGGGGAACACTGAAGCTTTCTTT. Amino acids: CASSLQGNTEAFF.

The rearrangement joins TRBV20-1 to TRBJ2-1; D is perhaps TRBD1 or TRBD2 (7 bases each). Germline values: CDR1 DFQATT, CDR2 SNEGSKA (reference sequence). The CDR3 spans 16 residues. Trimming removed 3 bases from V and 0 bases from J, with 15 bases in between. CDR3 coding DNA: TGCAGTGCTAGGACCGGCAGGGGGGGCTCCTACAATGAGCAGTTCTTC. Translated, it gives CSARTGRGGSYNEQFF.

The V gene is TRBV7-9, the J gene TRBJ1-2; TRBD1 might be the D (5 bases). This CDR3 spans 15 amino acids. The germline V gene has CDR1 SEHNR and CDR2 FQNEAQ (reference sequence). Trimming took 3 bases from V and 4 from J, leaving 15 bases between them. The CDR3 spells CASSLGGGKGYGYTF. CDR3 nucleotides: TGTGCCAGCAGCTTGGGGGGGGGAAAGGGCTATGGCTACACCTTC.